Below, 15 T cell receptor beta chains from the same sample are listed, as sequenced in a study of cytomegalovirus exposure and HLA in healthy donors (dated by TCRdb to the late 2010s). Library prep was done by the immunoSEQ multiplex PCR assay. For the multiplex PCR, a mixture combining 60 forward primers for TCR Vbeta segments and 13 reverse primers for TCR Jbeta segments was used. The clones in this table, taken by TCRdb from immuneACCESS, are in-frame only. Not every clone is retained; where verified, under half of the shortfall comes from an unresolved V gene, and the cause of the rest is unknown. The sample table lists approximately 100,000 clones, approximately 79% of them with a count of one. 3% to 4% of the sample is held by the ten biggest clonotypes. The sequenced sample was PBMCs. Every receptor here comes from a woman aged 40 to 50 in good health and CMV-seronegative.

The genes are TRBV5-1 and TRBJ1-5; D might be TRBD1 (5 bases). V lost 0 bases to trimming and J lost 7 bases, with 14 bases between them. CDR1 and CDR2 from the germline V gene are SGHRS and YFSETQ. This CDR3 is 15 amino acids long. The CDR3 DNA sequence: TGCGCCAGCAGCTTGGACGGGGGTTCGCAGCAGCCCCAGCATTTT. As protein: CASSLDGGSQQPQHF. Looking up the rest from reference TRBV5-1 and TRBJ1-5 gives the full variable domain: KAGVTQTPRYLIKTRGQQVTLSCSPISGHRSVSWYQQTPGQGLQFLFEYFSETQRNKGNFPGRFSGRQFSNSRSEMNVSTLELGDSALYLCASSLDGGSQQPQHFGDGTRLSIL.

This chain uses TRBV15 with TRBJ1-5; TRBD1 aligns across 10 bases. Germline V gene lookup returns CDR1 LNHNV and CDR2 YYDKDF (reference sequence). The CDR3 spans 15 residues. After removal of 2 bases from V and 4 bases from J, the junction contained 2 bases not matched to a gene. The CDR3 region is CATSRRTGGNQPQHF. CDR3 bases: TGTGCCACCAGCAGACGGACAGGGGGAAATCAGCCCCAGCATTTT.

The chain has TRBV30 and TRBJ2-1; TRBD2 matches 9 bases. The germline V gene encodes CDR1 GTSNPN and CDR2 SVGIG (reference sequence). The CDR3 spans 17 residues. V lost 0 bases, J lost 6 bases, and 12 bases stayed unmatched. CDR3 amino acids: CAWSVPRGGGGANEQFF. The CDR3 DNA sequence: TGTGCCTGGAGTGTTCCCCGTGGTGGCGGGGGGGCCAATGAGCAGTTCTTC.

This clone appeared a few times. The chain employs TRBV5-4 and TRBJ2-5, with 10 bases matching TRBD2. With the DNA end fitting TRBJ2-7 better, the J assignment may be wrong. This CDR3 is built from 15 residues. Germline assignment: CDR1 SGHNT and CDR2 YYREEE (reference sequence). DNA of the CDR3: TGTGCCAGCAGCCCTTGGACTAGCGGAGCTTACGAGCAGTACTTC. Its translation is CASSPWTSGAYEQYF.

V usage is TRBV19 and J usage is TRBJ2-5; 12 positions agree with TRBD2. The CDR3 is 15 residues long. J was trimmed by 5 bases and V by 7 bases; bases with no gene match: 8. In germline, CDR1 is LNHDA, CDR2 SQIVND (reference sequence). In nucleotides, the CDR3 is TGTGCCAGTACCCCCGGCGGACTAGCGGGGGAGACCCAGTACTTC. Protein product: CASTPGGLAGETQYF.

This sequence joins TRBV5-5 and TRBJ1-2; D is ambiguous. The V and J ends lost 4 bases and 4 bases respectively, with 11 bases between them. CDR3 length: 13 residues. Germline lookup yields CDR1 SGHKS and CDR2 YYEKEE (reference sequence). The CDR3 loop reads CASSLRTFYGYTF. CDR3 coding DNA: TGTGCCAGCAGCCTAAGAACCTTCTATGGCTACACCTTC.

The chain carries TRBV10-3 and TRBJ2-7, with D possibly TRBD1 on 6 matching bases. V shed 0 bases and J shed 2 bases, with 17 bases lying between them. Germline V gives CDR1 ENHRY, CDR2 SYGVKD. This CDR3 contains 17 residues. CDR3 region: CAISESGPGARTYEQYF. The CDR3 region has the DNA TGTGCCATCAGTGAGTCCGGGCCAGGGGCTAGAACCTACGAGCAGTACTTC.

V usage is TRBV7-9 and J usage is TRBJ2-3; TRBD1 might be the D (6 bases). This CDR3 region has 13 residues. V gave up 1 base and J gave up 5 bases, with 7 bases separating them. Germline V gene lookup returns CDR1 SEHNR and CDR2 FQNEAQ (reference sequence). CDR3 coding DNA: TGTGCCAGCAGCTTAGGGACAGAAGATACGCAGTATTTT. Translating it yields CASSLGTEDTQYF.

CDR3 amino acids: CASSVGGGAGGNQPQHF. The DNA of the CDR3 is TGTGCCAGCAGCGTAGGAGGAGGGGCCGGAGGCAATCAGCCCCAGCATTTT. The chain links TRBV9 to TRBJ1-5; D is perhaps TRBD1 (5 bases). V shed 0 bases and J shed 2 bases, with 15 bases lying between them. Germline CDR1 SGDLS, CDR2 YYNGEE. This CDR3 has 17 residues.

The genes are TRBV7-2 and TRBJ1-1, with D unresolved. The CDR3 has 11 residues. Germline assignment: CDR1 SGHTA and CDR2 FQGNSA. V lost 1 base, J lost 8 bases, and 5 bases lay in between. The CDR3 nucleotides are TGTGCCAGCAGCTTAGTCCTCGAAGCTTTCTTT. Protein product: CASSLVLEAFF.

The chain carries TRBV7-7 and TRBJ2-2; 9 positions match TRBD1. V gave up 5 bases and J gave up 6 bases; unmatched junction bases: 7. CDR3 length: 15 residues. Germline lookup yields CDR1 SSHAT and CDR2 FNYEAQ (reference sequence). CDR3 nucleotide sequence: TGTGCCAGCAGCCTGGGGACAGGGCTCGCCGGGGAGCTGTTTTTT. Translated, it gives CASSLGTGLAGELFF.

CDR3 in DNA: TGTGCCAGCAGCCTTGGACTAGGGTCCTACAATGAGCAGTTCTTC. Amino acids: CASSLGLGSYNEQFF. J is TRBJ2-1 and V is TRBV9; 7 positions agree with TRBD2. From germline, CDR1 is SGDLS and CDR2 YYNGEE. The CDR3 spans 15 residues. V lost 4 bases to trimming and J lost 1 base; unmatched junction nucleotides: 5.

The chain couples TRBV18 to TRBJ1-6, with TRBD1 identical over 7 bases. The CDR3 has 16 amino acids. Germline assignment: CDR1 KGHSH and CDR2 LQKENI. The junction had 8 bases not matched to a gene; V was cut back by 3 bases and J by 6 bases. CDR3 sequence reads: CASSPLTGDGNSPLHF. The CDR3 DNA reads as TGTGCCAGCTCACCCCTAACAGGGGATGGTAATTCACCCCTCCACTTT.

This clone is a singleton in its sample. The V and J genes are TRBV21-1 and TRBJ1-5; whether TRBD1, the table's D call, matches the DNA was not checked. TRBV21-1 is classified as a pseudogene. The length of the CDR3 is 15 residues. The CDR3 DNA follows: TGTGCCGGGGGGGTGGACAGGGAGGGGAATCAGCCCCAGCATTTT. Translated, it gives CAGGVDREGNQPQHF.

This chain joins TRBV19 and TRBJ1-4; 9 bases agree with TRBD1. The CDR3 has 16 amino acids. Germline V gene data show CDR1 as LNHDA and CDR2 as SQIVND (reference sequence). J was trimmed by 2 bases and V by 5 bases; bases with no gene match: 6. CDR3 in amino acids: CASSPGGTGTNEKLFF. The CDR3, as DNA: TGTGCCAGTAGTCCCGGCGGGACAGGGACTAATGAAAAACTGTTTTTT.